Each of the 17 T cell receptor beta chains below was sequenced from the same sample in a study of blood T cells in healthy people across ages. The second PCR ran 7 to 11 cycles with a sample-barcoded 5' primer and J-beta primers. TCRdb passed the 5' RACE reads through MiXCR, listing each CDR3 protein once. This repertoire shows 800,000 to 1,300,000 distinct CDR3 sequences, 20% to 25% found once; its top ten account for about 0.72%. The sample was also linked to a second study, of T cells of mothers and their children.

Specimen: blood. These receptors all come from a girl aged 2 to 9 in good health.

A few counts support this clonotype. This chain uses TRBV4-2 with TRBJ1-2, with D perhaps matching TRBD1 (6 bases). The V end lost 0 bases, the J end lost 0 bases, and 11 bases lay between the germline ends. The CDR3 totals 16 residues. Per germline, CDR1 LGHNA and CDR2 YNFKEQ. The DNA for the CDR3 is TGTGCCAGCAGCCAAGAGAGGGGGAAAGCTAACTATGGCTACACCTTC. As protein: CASSQERGKANYGYTF.

V and J are TRBV29-1 and TRBJ2-5; D uncertain. TRBJ2-7 explains the end of the DNA better; the J call may be wrong. From germline, CDR1 is SQVTM and CDR2 ANQGSEA. This CDR3 is built from 15 residues. The CDR3 sequence is CSVLSQALSSYEQYF. In DNA form, the CDR3 reads TGCAGCGTTCTCTCCCAGGCCCTAAGCTCCTACGAGCAGTACTTC.

For the CDR3, the DNA is TGTGCCAGCAGTAGCACAACAGGGGGGGAGCAGTTCTTC. Translating it yields CASSSTTGGEQFF. This sequence joins TRBV12-3 or TRBV12-4 and TRBJ2-1; 8 nucleotides line up with TRBD1. The V gene end was trimmed by 5 bases and the J gene end by 10 bases; junction bases not matched to a gene: 7. The CDR3 contains 13 residues.

The V call is TRBV9, the J call TRBJ2-1, with 8 positions matching TRBD1. This CDR3 region has 16 residues. J was trimmed by 6 bases and V by 4 bases; bases with no gene match: 12. Looked up from germline, CDR1 is SGDLS and CDR2 is YYNGEE. CDR3 in amino acids: CASSTDRQGLSNEQFF. CDR3 DNA: TGTGCCAGCAGCACAGACCGACAGGGGCTCTCCAATGAGCAGTTCTTC.

The chain joins TRBV4-1 to TRBJ2-7; D gene uncertain. The CDR3 runs to 14 residues. In germline, CDR1 is MGHRA, CDR2 YSYEKL. The V end was cut by 0 bases, the J end by 3 bases, with 9 bases between. CDR3: CASSQDRFIYEQYF. The CDR3 DNA reads as TGCGCCAGCAGCCAAGATCGATTTATCTACGAGCAGTACTTC.

This clonotype was found a few times. V usage is TRBV9 and J usage is TRBJ1-2, with D maybe TRBD1 (6 bases). The CDR3 covers 16 residues. Per germline, CDR1 SGDLS and CDR2 YYNGEE. Trimming removed 0 bases at V and 3 bases at J, with 15 bases between. CDR3 DNA: TGTGCCAGCAGCGTAGATGGCGGACAGCTGGACTATGGCTACACCTTC. This gives the protein CASSVDGGQLDYGYTF.

The chain links TRBV18 to TRBJ2-5; D is perhaps TRBD1 (6 bases). V was shortened by 3 bases and J by 3 bases, with 14 bases between the two germline ends. Looked up from germline, CDR1 is KGHSH and CDR2 is LQKENI. CDR3 length: 15 residues. As DNA, the CDR3 is TGTGCCAGCTCACCTGCTACAGGGTGGGAAGAGACCCAGTACTTC. This codes for CASSPATGWEETQYF.

The chain uses TRBV20-1 and TRBJ2-5; the D is unclear. Deletions cut 3 bases from V and 5 bases from J, with 22 bases between. CDR3 length equals 16 residues. Germline V gene data show CDR1 as DFQATT and CDR2 as SNEGSKA (reference sequence). CDR3 protein: CSARMPLFISRETQYF. CDR3 nucleotides: TGCAGTGCTAGGATGCCTCTTTTTATCTCAAGGGAGACCCAGTACTTC.

The rearrangement joins TRBV2 to TRBJ2-7; 7 bases are a match to TRBD2. Per germline, CDR1 SNHLY and CDR2 FYNNEI. CDR3 length: 15 residues. Unmatched junction bases numbered 6, after V lost 2 bases and J lost 2 bases. This CDR3 is CASSESPGGTYEQYF. CDR3 in DNA: TGTGCCAGCAGTGAATCTCCCGGGGGGACCTACGAGCAGTACTTC.

Only a few counts were recorded for this clonotype. The gene calls are TRBV19 and TRBJ2-5; 8 bases are a match to TRBD1. The closer fit of TRBJ2-7 to the DNA end suggests the J call may be wrong. CDR1 LNHDA and CDR2 SQIVND come from the germline V gene (reference sequence). This CDR3 is built from 14 residues. The CDR3 sequence is CASSTTGVSYEQYF. CDR3 in DNA: TGTGCCAGTAGTACGACAGGGGTCTCCTACGAGCAGTACTTC.

This clonotype was counted a few times. The chain is built from TRBV7-9 and TRBJ1-1; D uncertain. This CDR3 region has 14 residues. V was cut by 4 bases and J by 12 bases, with 21 bases left in between. Germline lookup yields CDR1 SEHNR and CDR2 FQNEAQ (reference sequence). The DNA of the CDR3 is TGTGCCAGCAGCTCCCTCAGCTCCGAGGGTACAACTTTCTTT. Its protein is CASSSLSSEGTTFF.

The chain couples TRBV10-3 to TRBJ1-2, with D unresolved. CDR3 length equals 12 residues. The germline V gene has CDR1 ENHRY and CDR2 SYGVKD. V was trimmed by 4 bases and J by 5 bases, leaving 8 bases between them. The DNA of the CDR3 is TGTGCCATCAGTGTCGGCAGATATGGCTACACCTTC. Translating it yields CAISVGRYGYTF.

This clonotype was seen more than once but under ten times. The CDR3 is CASSLMLQGQYF. CDR3 sequence (DNA): TGTGCCAGCAGTTTAATGCTACAGGGGCAGTACTTC. The genes are TRBV12-3 or TRBV12-4 and TRBJ2-5; 7 bases fit TRBD1. V shed 2 bases, J shed 11 bases, and the junction held 5 bases outside the gene matches. The CDR3 is 12 residues long.

This clonotype turned up a few times. CDR3 sequence (DNA): TGTGCCATCAGTCCTGGCCCGGACAGGAACACTGAAGCTTTCTTT. The encoded protein is CAISPGPDRNTEAFF. The chain carries TRBV10-3 and TRBJ1-1; D possibly corresponds to TRBD1 (6 bases). V dropped 5 bases and J dropped 1 base, with 14 bases sitting between them. CDR3 size: 15 residues. Germline V gene sequence: CDR1 ENHRY, CDR2 SYGVKD.

The chain couples TRBV7-2 to TRBJ2-5; the match to TRBD2 covers 12 bases. Germline assignment: CDR1 SGHTA and CDR2 FQGNSA. The junction had 14 bases not matched to a gene; V was cut back by 4 bases and J by 2 bases. CDR3 length equals 19 residues. CDR3 nucleotide sequence: TGTGCCAGCAGCTCAATCGGGCTAGCGGGGGGGCCTAAACAAGAGACCCAGTACTTC. It is translated as CASSSIGLAGGPKQETQYF.

Comment on this clonotype: One end of the junction is discordant with germline, which a read error may explain. V and J are TRBV7-7 and TRBJ2-5; possibly TRBD1 or TRBD2 for D (5 bases each). The J call could be wrong; TRBJ2-1 is a better fit for the DNA end. The CDR3 is 13 residues long. CDR1 SSHAT and CDR2 FNYEAQ come from the germline V gene (reference sequence). The CDR3 sequence is CASSLGDWNEQFF. For the CDR3, the DNA is TGTGCTAGCAGCTTGGGGGATTGGAATGAGCAGTTCTTC.

A few counts support this clonotype. The chain is built from TRBV12-3 or TRBV12-4 and TRBJ2-5, with D unresolved. V was trimmed by 2 bases and J by 5 bases, leaving 18 bases between them. The CDR3 extends over 16 amino acids. The CDR3 spells CASSLPHAWKVETQYF. The CDR3 region has the DNA TGTGCCAGCAGTTTACCGCACGCCTGGAAAGTGGAGACCCAGTACTTC.